This T cell receptor beta chain came from a study of OX40 agonist ivuxolimab in advanced cancers. Looking at the study overall: Head and neck, renal cell, melanoma or hepatocellular carcinoma were the cancers that dose-escalation patients had. Antecedent anti-PD-1, anti-PD-L1 or anti-CTLA-4 therapy was permissible, with around 41% having received some.

V was shortened by 7 bases and J by 6 bases, with 9 bases between the two germline ends. The germline V gene has CDR1 WSHSY and CDR2 SAAADI. This CDR3 spans 11 amino acids. Profiling relied on immunoSEQ multiplex PCR, and the TCRdb table lists in-frame clones only, not all of them. The sample has 60,000 to 80,000 clones, 90% to 95% seen once; the top ten hold over 0.35%. Samples were taken at baseline and on day 1 of cycles 4 and 7. This sample comprised CD4+ or CD8+ T cells sorted from blood, obtained in a trial of the OX40 agonist ivuxolimab. The source is an adult with an advanced solid tumor such as melanoma, head and neck, liver or kidney cancer. This chain links TRBV10-2 with TRBJ1-1, with D possibly matching TRBD1 (5 bases). DNA of the CDR3: TGCGCCAGCATCCAGGGCTCTGAAGCTTTCTTT. Translating it yields CASIQGSEAFF.